One and the same sample provided the 28 T cell receptor beta chains below, sequenced in a study of blood T cell repertoires in COVID-19 (dated by TCRdb to about 2020). Receptor libraries were prepared by the immunoSEQ multiplex PCR assay. Imported from immuneACCESS, the table was reduced by TCRdb to in-frame sequences with V and J called. These copies leave out some clones; in studies compared against another copy, an unresolved V gene accounts for under half, and the cause of the remainder is not known. For this sample there are about 66,000 clones; around 84% appear just once. Jointly, the top ten make up roughly 7% of the sample. The sequenced material came from peripheral blood. All receptors come from a man aged 45-65 years with active COVID-19.

J is TRBJ1-2 and V is TRBV19; D is unresolved. V lost 3 bases to trimming and J lost 8 bases, with 19 bases between them. Germline lookup yields CDR1 LNHDA and CDR2 SQIVND (reference sequence). This CDR3 contains 15 residues. This CDR3 is CASSIGVGTTGGYTF. The CDR3, as DNA: TGTGCCAGTAGTATCGGGGTCGGAACCACCGGGGGCTACACCTTC.

This sequence joins TRBV7-6 and TRBJ2-3, with a tentative D call TRBD2 (5 bases). Trimming cost V 1 base and J 2 bases, with 13 bases left between them. This CDR3 is built from 16 residues. Germline V CDR1 and CDR2: SGHVS, FNYEAQ. CDR3 residues: CASSLGSGIPTDTQYF. The CDR3 nucleotides are TGTGCCAGCAGCTTAGGAAGCGGCATACCCACAGATACGCAGTATTTT. The complete variable domain, with remaining parts taken from reference TRBV7-6 and TRBJ2-3, reads GAGVSQSPRYKVTKRGQDVALRCDPISGHVSLYWYRQALGQGPEFLTYFNYEAQQDKSGLPNDRFSAERPEGSISTLTIQRTEQRDSAMYRCASSLGSGIPTDTQYFGPGTRLTVL.

The rearrangement uses TRBV27 and TRBJ1-2, with D tentatively TRBD1 (6 bases). V lost 3 bases and J lost 2, with 22 bases in between. Germline CDR1 is MNHEY and CDR2 is SMNVEV (reference sequence). This CDR3 region has 18 residues. Here the CDR3 reads CASSFRTGGARRNYGYTF. CDR3 bases: TGTGCCAGCAGTTTCCGCACGGGGGGGGCTAGGCGGAACTATGGCTACACCTTC.

V gene TRBV19 combines with J gene TRBJ1-2; the match to TRBD1 covers 7 bases. V shed 9 bases and J 8 bases; nucleotides not matched to a gene: 6. CDR1 and CDR2 (germline): LNHDA, SQIVND (reference sequence). CDR3 length: 11 residues. CDR3 residues: CASTGQAGYTF. The CDR3 DNA reads TGTGCCAGCACCGGACAGGCGGGCTACACCTTC.

This chain links TRBV6-5 with TRBJ1-6, with 7 bases aligning to TRBD1. There are 15 residues in the CDR3. CDR1 is MNHEY and CDR2 is SVGAGI in the germline V gene. V lost 1 base to trimming and J lost 10 bases; unmatched junction nucleotides: 7. CDR3 sequence: CASSYLGQARSPLHF. DNA for the CDR3: TGTGCCAGCAGTTACTTAGGACAGGCAAGGTCACCCCTCCACTTT.

This sequence joins TRBV7-4 and TRBJ2-5; D is ambiguous. This CDR3 comprises 15 residues. Germline CDR1 and CDR2: SGHVT and SQSDAQ. The V and J ends lost 1 base and 1 base respectively, with 10 bases between them. CDR3 coding DNA: TGTGCCAGCAGCTTAGGTAGGAGCCGCCAAGAGACCCAGTACTTC. Translated: CASSLGRSRQETQYF.

This chain joins TRBV18 and TRBJ1-1, with TRBD1 matching 7 bases. The CDR3 runs to 15 residues. Losses at the gene ends were 3 bases for V and 5 bases for J; bases not matched to a gene: 9. Germline CDR1 is KGHSH and CDR2 is LQKENI. The CDR3 DNA reads as TGTGCCAGCTCACCGTCAGGGGGAGTCGGAACTGAAGCTTTCTTT. It encodes CASSPSGGVGTEAFF.

V is TRBV5-1 and J is TRBJ2-1; 10 positions match TRBD2. From germline, CDR1 is SGHRS and CDR2 YFSETQ. The CDR3 is 15 amino acids. Trimming took 4 bases from V and 6 from J; bases not matched to a gene: 7. CDR3 coding DNA: TGCGCCAGCAGCGCCCTAGCGGGGGTTCCCAATGAGCAGTTCTTC. The encoded protein is CASSALAGVPNEQFF.

The chain employs TRBV24-1 and TRBJ2-5; 11 bases align to TRBD1. V was pared by 9 bases and J by 5 bases, with 10 bases of the junction left unmatched. The CDR3 extends over 15 amino acids. CDR1 and CDR2 from the germline V gene are KGHDR and SFDVKD. The CDR3 DNA is TGTGCCACCCCCAGGGACAGGGGGAGGAACGAGACCCAGTACTTC. The encoded protein is CATPRDRGRNETQYF.

The rearrangement joins TRBV15 to TRBJ1-2; the match to TRBD1 covers 7 bases. The CDR3 runs 15 residues. Germline CDR1 reads LNHNV; CDR2 reads YYDKDF (reference sequence). With 1 base clipped from V and 2 bases from J, the junction kept 4 bases outside the gene matches. CDR3 coding DNA: TGTGCCACCAGCAGAGTCACACAGGGGAACTATGGCTACACCTTC. This encodes CATSRVTQGNYGYTF.

The chain recombines TRBV9 with TRBJ2-1, with 8 nucleotides matching TRBD1. J was trimmed by 8 bases and V by 4 bases; bases with no gene match: 5. CDR3 size: 13 residues. The germline gives CDR1 SGDLS, CDR2 YYNGEE. CDR3 bases: TGTGCCAGCAGCCTTCTGGGACAGGATGAGCAGTTCTTC. Protein sequence: CASSLLGQDEQFF.

The genes are TRBV6-5 and TRBJ2-5, with 7 bases that match TRBD2. Germline V gives CDR1 MNHEY, CDR2 SVGAGI. Trimming removed 6 bases from V and 5 bases from J; junction bases left unmatched: 6. This CDR3 has 13 residues. The CDR3 region has the DNA TGTGCCAGCAGGGGAGGGGTTTGGGAGACCCAGTACTTC. Translation gives CASRGGVWETQYF.

This clone occurred once. The chain links TRBV19 to TRBJ1-2; TRBD1 aligns across 10 bases. The length of the CDR3 is 17 residues. Trimming took 5 bases from V and 2 from J; bases not matched to a gene: 11. Germline CDR1 is LNHDA and CDR2 is SQIVND (reference sequence). The CDR3 region has the DNA TGTGCCAGTAGTTCCGGGACAGGGGCTTTTTTCAACTATGGCTACACCTTC. Translated: CASSSGTGAFFNYGYTF.

The J gene is TRBJ2-3, the V gene TRBV2; D is ambiguous. This CDR3 region has 12 residues. Germline V CDR1 and CDR2: SNHLY, FYNNEI. With 5 bases removed from V and 4 bases from J, the gap between germline ends came to 7 bases. The DNA of the CDR3 is TGTGCCAGCAGTAGGAGTGCAGATACGCAGTATTTT. Amino acid sequence: CASSRSADTQYF. Full variable domain (remainder filled in from reference TRBV2 and TRBJ2-3): EPEVTQTPSHQVTQMGQEVILRCVPISNHLYFYWYRQILGQKVEFLVSFYNNEISEKSEIFDDQFSVERPDGSNFTLKIRSTKLEDSAMYFCASSRSADTQYFGPGTRLTVL.

The V gene is TRBV5-1, the J gene TRBJ2-6; TRBD2 is a possible D gene (5 bases). Looked up from germline, CDR1 is SGHRS and CDR2 is YFSETQ. The CDR3 sequence is 16 residues long. V was clipped by 4 bases and J by 0 bases, with 11 bases between them. DNA of the CDR3: TGCGCCAGCAGCCAAGGACTGAACTCTGGGGCCAACGTCCTGACTTTC. Protein sequence: CASSQGLNSGANVLTF.

The chain has TRBV25-1 and TRBJ1-5; the match to TRBD1 covers 9 bases. Germline assignment: CDR1 MGHDK and CDR2 SYGVNS. The CDR3 is 14 residues long. The V segment lost 10 bases and the J segment 2 bases; nucleotides outside the gene matches: 6. The CDR3 region is CATTGGSGNQPQHF. In DNA, the CDR3 is TGTGCCACCACAGGGGGCTCGGGCAATCAGCCCCAGCATTTT.

This chain links TRBV4-2 with TRBJ2-3; 7 bases are shared with TRBD1. This CDR3 spans 18 amino acids. Germline values: CDR1 LGHNA, CDR2 YNFKEQ. J was trimmed by 2 bases and V by 0 bases; bases with no gene match: 11. CDR3 nucleotide sequence: TGTGCCAGCAGCCAAGATCAGATCACAGGGGCTTACACAGATACGCAGTATTTT. It specifies CASSQDQITGAYTDTQYF.

The rearrangement uses TRBV19 and TRBJ2-1; 12 bases map to TRBD2. V shed 6 bases, J shed 9 bases, and the junction held 9 bases outside the gene matches. This CDR3 is built from 15 residues. In germline, CDR1 is LNHDA, CDR2 SQIVND (reference sequence). CDR3 DNA sequence: TGTGCCAGTAGCCTTCTAGCGGGGGGGCCAGGTGAGCAGTTCTTC. As protein: CASSLLAGGPGEQFF.

The CDR3 nucleotides are TGTGCCAGCAGAAAAGGACAGGGGGTTACTAACTATGGCTACACCTTC. Residues: CASRKGQGVTNYGYTF. The rearrangement joins TRBV27 to TRBJ1-2; 10 bases are a match to TRBD1. With 6 bases clipped from V and 0 bases from J, the junction kept 7 bases outside the gene matches. Germline-derived CDR1 and CDR2 are MNHEY and SMNVEV (reference sequence). This CDR3 contains 16 residues.

This chain connects TRBV3-1 (or the pseudogene TRBV3-2) to TRBJ2-1, with 7 positions matching TRBD1. V dropped 3 bases and J dropped 11; count of bases not matched to a gene: 13. Germline CDR1 is LGHDT and CDR2 is YNNKEL (reference sequence). The CDR3 totals 15 residues. The CDR3 bases are TGTGCCAGCAGCCATAGATGGACAGGACCAATGAAGCAGTTCTTC. This encodes CASSHRWTGPMKQFF.

The V gene is TRBV18, the J gene TRBJ1-1; D gene ambiguous. This CDR3 comprises 14 residues. Trimming stripped 1 base from V and 1 base from J, with 7 bases between. Germline V CDR1 and CDR2: KGHSH, LQKENI. The CDR3 DNA sequence: TGTGCCAGCTCACCACTTACTAGGAACACTGAAGCTTTCTTT. As protein: CASSPLTRNTEAFF.

The chain uses TRBV19 and TRBJ2-7; 8 positions agree with TRBD1. Germline V gene lookup returns CDR1 LNHDA and CDR2 SQIVND (reference sequence). The CDR3 covers 15 residues. Trimming at V came to 9 bases and at J to 0 bases, leaving 10 bases not matched to a gene. The CDR3 nucleotides are TGTGCCAGCTCCCGGGACAGGCCAATCTCCTACGAGCAGTACGTC. Translation gives CASSRDRPISYEQYV.

The chain links TRBV5-1 to TRBJ2-2; TRBD1 matches 9 bases. The CDR3 loop spans 15 amino acids. The V gene end was trimmed by 5 bases and the J gene end by 5 bases; junction bases not matched to a gene: 7. Germline CDR1 SGHRS, CDR2 YFSETQ. CDR3 DNA sequence: TGCGCCAGCAGAGCGGGGACAGGGTGGACCGGGGAGCTGTTTTTT. This gives the protein CASRAGTGWTGELFF.

In this sample, this clone turned up once. This sequence joins TRBV13 and TRBJ2-1; D is unclear. V shed 5 bases and J shed 0 bases, with 11 bases lying between them. The CDR3 is 15 amino acids. From germline, CDR1 is PRHDT and CDR2 FYEKMQ (reference sequence). The CDR3 protein is CASSPGGFSYNEQFF. In DNA, the CDR3 is TGTGCCAGCAGCCCTGGCGGTTTCTCCTACAATGAGCAGTTCTTC.

The CDR3 here is CASHFSGTGGTDTQYF. In DNA, the CDR3 is TGTGCCAGCCACTTTTCGGGGACAGGGGGCACAGATACGCAGTATTTT. This chain joins TRBV19 and TRBJ2-3; 10 nucleotides match TRBD1. V shed 9 bases, J shed 1 base, and the junction held 10 bases outside the gene matches. Germline lookup yields CDR1 LNHDA and CDR2 SQIVND (reference sequence). There are 16 residues in the CDR3.

The V call is TRBV19, the J call TRBJ2-7; D is undetermined. The CDR3 runs 14 residues. The V end was cut by 3 bases, the J end by 3 bases, with 12 bases between. Germline V gives CDR1 LNHDA, CDR2 SQIVND (reference sequence). The CDR3 nucleotides read TGTGCCAGTAGTATCAAGGAGAATTTCTACGAGCAGTACTTC. It codes for CASSIKENFYEQYF.

V gene TRBV11-3 combines with J gene TRBJ2-2; TRBD2 matches at 15 bases. V dropped 5 bases and J dropped 3; count of bases not matched to a gene: 10. Looked up from germline, CDR1 is SGHNT and CDR2 is YENEEA. The CDR3 is 19 amino acids. CDR3 sequence (DNA): TGTGCCAGCAGCCCCCCTGGGACTAGCGGGAGGACTCACACCGGGGAGCTGTTTTTT. It codes for CASSPPGTSGRTHTGELFF.

The chain carries TRBV11-3 and TRBJ2-2; D is possibly TRBD2 (6 bases). This CDR3 spans 16 amino acids. CDR1 and CDR2 from the germline V gene are SGHNT and YENEEA. Trimming cost V 0 bases and J 2 bases, with 10 bases left between them. The CDR3, as DNA: TGTGCCAGCAGCTTAGAGGTGCGGGAAAACACCGGGGAGCTGTTTTTT. It specifies CASSLEVRENTGELFF.